A single sample is the source of the 29 T cell receptor beta chains below, sequenced in a study of blood T cell repertoires in COVID-19. The repertoire was sequenced with immunoSEQ multiplex PCR; TCRdb's copy has only in-frame clones and lacks some. The sample has roughly 63,000 clones, approximately 92% seen once. Input material: peripheral blood. The source of these receptors is a man in his fifties or sixties with acute or convalescent COVID-19.

The chain uses TRBV19 and TRBJ2-3; the match to TRBD2 covers 7 bases. The length of the CDR3 is 16 residues. In germline, CDR1 is LNHDA, CDR2 SQIVND (reference sequence). V lost 3 bases and J lost 0; bases outside the gene matches: 6. The CDR3 protein is CASSILREASTDTQYF. In nucleotides, the CDR3 is TGTGCCAGTAGTATTTTACGGGAGGCTAGCACAGATACGCAGTATTTT.

By sample fraction, this clone is medium-sized (0.01 to 0.1%). The chain joins TRBV4-1 to TRBJ2-5, with 8 bases that match TRBD1. V lost 0 bases, J lost 4 bases, and 16 bases stayed unmatched. Germline V CDR1 and CDR2: MGHRA, YSYEKL. The length of the CDR3 is 19 residues. The CDR3, as DNA: TGCGCCAGCAGCCAAGACTTGGTCCAGGGGGCGATAGAGGGAGAGACCCAGTACTTC. Protein sequence: CASSQDLVQGAIEGETQYF.

This chain uses TRBV14 with TRBJ2-1, with 9 bases lining up with TRBD1. Germline CDR1 reads SGHDN; CDR2 reads FVKESK. This CDR3 is built from 15 residues. The V gene end was trimmed by 3 bases and the J gene end by 2 bases; junction bases not matched to a gene: 2. The CDR3: CASSQTGGAYNEQFF. As DNA, the CDR3 is TGTGCCAGCAGCCAGACAGGGGGAGCCTACAATGAGCAGTTCTTC.

The V and J genes are TRBV7-2 and TRBJ1-1; 7 bases agree with TRBD1. CDR1 SGHTA and CDR2 FQGNSA come from the germline V gene. V was clipped by 8 bases and J by 6 bases; unmatched bases: 12. This CDR3 has 14 amino acids. The CDR3 loop reads CASFPDRVSAEAFF. The CDR3 DNA is TGTGCCAGCTTCCCAGACAGGGTCAGTGCTGAAGCTTTCTTT.

The rearrangement joins TRBV29-1 to TRBJ1-1; D is possibly TRBD1 (5 bases). The germline CDR1 and CDR2 sequences are SQVTM and ANQGSEA. The CDR3 runs 14 residues. V was shortened by 6 bases and J by 1 base, with 15 bases between the two germline ends. The CDR3 spells CSVGTRQRNTEAFF. In nucleotides, the CDR3 is TGCAGCGTGGGTACCAGACAGAGGAACACTGAAGCTTTCTTT. Using reference TRBV29-1 and TRBJ1-1 for the parts outside the CDR3, the full variable domain is SAVISQKPSRDICQRGTSLTIQCQVDSQVTMMFWYRQQPGQSLTLIATANQGSEATYESGFVIDKFPISRPNLTFSTLTVSNMSPEDSSIYLCSVGTRQRNTEAFFGQGTRLTVV.

The J gene is TRBJ2-1, the V gene TRBV28; the match to TRBD2 covers 7 bases. V lost 5 bases to trimming and J lost 5 bases; unmatched junction nucleotides: 9. The CDR3 runs 15 residues. CDR1 MDHEN and CDR2 SYDVKM come from the germline V gene. The CDR3 region is CASSPRGRRDNEQFF. The CDR3 DNA sequence: TGTGCCAGCAGTCCACGCGGGAGAAGAGACAATGAGCAGTTCTTC.

V gene TRBV18 combines with J gene TRBJ1-1; a possible D gene is TRBD1 (6 bases). The CDR3 covers 13 residues. V lost 6 bases and J lost 1, with 9 bases in between. Germline CDR1 KGHSH, CDR2 LQKENI. DNA for the CDR3: TGTGCCAGCTCGCCGACAGGGAACACTGAAGCTTTCTTT. It codes for CASSPTGNTEAFF.

The chain is built from TRBV11-2 and TRBJ2-2; 7 bases map to TRBD2. Germline CDR1 is SGHAT and CDR2 is FQNNGV. The CDR3 covers 14 residues. V lost 4 bases and J lost 1; bases outside the gene matches: 0. The CDR3 nucleotides read TGTGCCAGCAGCTCTAGCGGGAACACCGGGGAGCTGTTTTTT. Translated, it gives CASSSSGNTGELFF.

The V and J genes are TRBV6-5 and TRBJ1-5, with 7 bases fitting TRBD1. The ends lost 6 bases at V and 7 bases at J; junction bases unmatched: 12. Germline assignment: CDR1 MNHEY and CDR2 SVGAGI. The CDR3 totals 15 residues. The CDR3 coding sequence is TGTGCCAGCAGGGGTGAGGGGGCCCCCAGCCAGCCCCAGCATTTT. It translates to CASRGEGAPSQPQHF.

The chain has TRBV27 and TRBJ1-2; TRBD1 matches at 8 bases. There are 13 residues in the CDR3. Trimming took 6 bases from V and 7 from J; bases not matched to a gene: 7. Germline V CDR1 and CDR2: MNHEY, SMNVEV (reference sequence). This CDR3 is CASRTTGGSGYTF. The CDR3 coding sequence is TGTGCCAGCAGAACTACAGGGGGTTCTGGCTACACCTTC.

The chain carries TRBV18 and TRBJ1-2; D gene unclear. V lost 6 bases to trimming and J lost 3 bases, with 14 bases between them. CDR1 is KGHSH, CDR2 LQKENI, per germline. CDR3 length: 14 residues. CDR3 DNA: TGTGCCAGCTCCAGAATAGCGGGCGACTATGGCTACACCTTC. Its protein is CASSRIAGDYGYTF.

V is TRBV7-2 and J is TRBJ2-5, with 8 bases aligning to TRBD1. Germline CDR1 SGHTA, CDR2 FQGNSA. Unmatched junction bases numbered 4, after V lost 1 base and J lost 6 bases. The CDR3 totals 14 residues. For the CDR3, the DNA is TGTGCCAGCAGCTTAGGGACAGGGCTGAAGACCCAGTACTTC. It is translated as CASSLGTGLKTQYF. Full variable domain (outside the CDR3, taken from reference TRBV7-2 and TRBJ2-5): GAGVSQSPSNKVTEKGKDVELRCDPISGHTALYWYRQSLGQGLEFLIYFQGNSAPDKSGLPSDRFSAERTGGSVSTLTIQRTQQEDSAVYLCASSLGTGLKTQYFGPGTRLLVL.

The chain combines TRBV14 with TRBJ2-3; TRBD2 matches 11 bases. V was clipped by 5 bases and J by 2 bases; unmatched bases: 3. Germline CDR1 SGHDN, CDR2 FVKESK. This CDR3 spans 15 amino acids. The CDR3 coding sequence is TGTGCCAGCAGCTCTAGCGGGAGGTCCACAGATACGCAGTATTTT. It translates to CASSSSGRSTDTQYF.

The V call is TRBV28, the J call TRBJ1-2, with D hard to call. The CDR3 loop spans 12 amino acids. V lost 6 bases, J lost 8 bases, and 13 bases lay in between. Per germline, CDR1 MDHEN and CDR2 SYDVKM. The CDR3 sequence is CASSPSNKGYTF. The CDR3 bases are TGTGCCAGCAGCCCGAGTAATAAGGGCTACACCTTC.

V gene TRBV7-2 combines with J gene TRBJ1-1; D possibly corresponds to TRBD1 (5 bases). This CDR3 contains 14 residues. Germline values: CDR1 SGHTA, CDR2 FQGNSA. V was trimmed by 6 bases and J by 3 bases, leaving 14 bases between them. CDR3 residues: CASRHRQFYTEAFF. Written as DNA, the CDR3 is TGTGCCAGCAGACATAGACAGTTTTACACTGAAGCTTTCTTT.

This clone was detected once. The chain joins TRBV28 to TRBJ1-1; D is unresolved. Trimming took 2 bases from V and 1 from J, leaving 11 bases between them. The CDR3 is made up of 15 amino acids. In germline, CDR1 is MDHEN, CDR2 SYDVKM. CDR3 nucleotide sequence: TGTGCCAGCAGTTTAATCACACCACCGAACACTGAAGCTTTCTTT. This sequence encodes CASSLITPPNTEAFF.

This chain uses TRBV29-1 with TRBJ1-3, with D possibly being TRBD1 (6 bases). V was trimmed by 4 bases and J by 1 base, leaving 14 bases between them. This CDR3 is built from 15 residues. From germline, CDR1 is SQVTM and CDR2 ANQGSEA. As DNA, the CDR3 is TGCAGCGTTGCGGGGGGGCTAGGGTCTGGAAACACCATATATTTT. This translates into CSVAGGLGSGNTIYF.

This chain links TRBV18 with TRBJ1-5; D call uncertain. This CDR3 is 14 amino acids long. CDR1 is KGHSH and CDR2 is LQKENI in the germline V gene. Trimming cost V 5 bases and J 1 base, with 9 bases left between them. In DNA, the CDR3 is TGTGCCAGCTCAGATCCCGGGAGCAATCAGCCCCAGCATTTT. It is translated as CASSDPGSNQPQHF. The variable domain in full, with the rest retrieved from reference TRBV18 and TRBJ1-5, is NAGVMQNPRHLVRRRGQEARLRCSPMKGHSHVYWYRQLPEEGLKFMVYLQKENIIDESGMPKERFSAEFPKEGPSILRIQQVVRGDSAAYFCASSDPGSNQPQHFGDGTRLSIL.

This clone appeared once. DNA for the CDR3: TGTGCCACCAGTCAAAGGGGGGGGTCCTACGAGCAGTACGTC. Translating it yields CATSQRGGSYEQYV. V gene TRBV24-1 combines with J gene TRBJ2-7, with D perhaps matching TRBD2 (7 bases). The V gene's germline CDR1 is KGHDR and CDR2 SFDVKD. The CDR3 covers 14 residues. Trimming removed 6 bases at V and 1 base at J, with 12 bases between.

This rearrangement joins TRBV6-5 to TRBJ2-4, with TRBD1 matching over 8 bases. CDR3 size: 16 residues. Germline CDR1 is MNHEY and CDR2 is SVGAGI. V dropped 3 bases and J dropped 3; count of bases not matched to a gene: 7. In nucleotides, the CDR3 is TGTGCCAGCAGTTATGACAGGGGACTTGTCAAAAACATTCAGTACTTC. It yields the protein CASSYDRGLVKNIQYF.

In this sample, this clone turned up once. The V gene is TRBV28, the J gene TRBJ1-4; D is unclear. Germline CDR1 and CDR2: MDHEN and SYDVKM. CDR3 length equals 14 residues. V dropped 6 bases and J dropped 10 bases, with 18 bases sitting between them. CDR3 nucleotides: TGTGCCAGCAGCCAACTTTCGACCAGAGGAAAACTGTTTTTT. This gives the protein CASSQLSTRGKLFF.

The chain carries TRBV15 and TRBJ2-2; 10 bases line up with TRBD2. V was pared by 0 bases and J by 4 bases, with 14 bases of the junction left unmatched. CDR3 length equals 20 residues. Germline CDR1 reads LNHNV; CDR2 reads YYDKDF (reference sequence). CDR3 sequence: CATSRDRVALAGARTGELFF. For the CDR3, the DNA is TGTGCCACCAGCAGAGATAGGGTGGCGCTAGCGGGAGCCCGCACCGGGGAGCTGTTTTTT. The full variable domain, with the rest looked up from reference TRBV15 and TRBJ2-2, is DAMVIQNPRYQVTQFGKPVTLSCSQTLNHNVMYWYQQKSSQAPKLLFHYYDKDFNNEADTPDNFQSRRPNTSFCFLDIRSPGLGDTAMYLCATSRDRVALAGARTGELFFGEGSRLTVL.

This chain links TRBV5-1 with TRBJ1-4; 7 positions match TRBD1. The germline gives CDR1 SGHRS, CDR2 YFSETQ. The V gene end was trimmed by 7 bases and the J gene end by 4 bases; junction bases not matched to a gene: 7. The CDR3 has 14 residues. The CDR3 coding sequence is TGCGCCAGCGCCCCGGGACAGTATAATGAAAAACTGTTTTTT. This codes for CASAPGQYNEKLFF.

The rearrangement uses TRBV9 and TRBJ1-3, with a tentative D call TRBD1 (6 bases). Between the trimmed V and J ends, which lost 3 bases and 1 base, there was a span of 8 bases. CDR1 is SGDLS, CDR2 YYNGEE, per germline. This CDR3 has 14 residues. CDR3 bases: TGTGCCAGCAGCGGAGGGGGTTCTGGAAACACCATATATTTT. Translating it yields CASSGGGSGNTIYF.

The gene calls are TRBV4-3 and TRBJ2-1; 13 bases fit TRBD2. Germline-derived CDR1 and CDR2 are LGHNA and YSLEER. This CDR3 has 17 amino acids. Losses at the gene ends were 3 bases for V and 5 bases for J; bases not matched to a gene: 7. The CDR3 protein is CASSQELGLAGDNEQFF. Written as DNA, the CDR3 is TGCGCCAGCAGCCAGGAACTCGGACTAGCGGGAGACAATGAGCAGTTCTTC.

This chain connects TRBV15 to TRBJ1-1; no reliable D call. The CDR3 length is 13 residues. Germline assignment: CDR1 LNHNV and CDR2 YYDKDF (reference sequence). Between the trimmed V and J ends, which lost 1 base and 2 bases, there was a span of 5 bases. In DNA, the CDR3 is TGTGCCACCAGCAGAGCCGTCAACACTGAAGCTTTCTTT. As protein: CATSRAVNTEAFF.

This clone was observed a single time. This chain uses TRBV24-1 with TRBJ1-4, with 10 nucleotides matching TRBD1. Germline V CDR1 and CDR2: KGHDR, SFDVKD. V trimming: 2 bases; J trimming: 7 bases; junction bases outside the gene matches: 3. The CDR3 spans 15 residues. The CDR3 DNA reads TGTGCCACCAGTGATTCCGGGACAGGGGTTGAAAAACTGTTTTTT. Amino acids: CATSDSGTGVEKLFF.

The chain has TRBV6-5 and TRBJ2-1; TRBD2 aligns across 9 bases. V shed 6 bases, J shed 9 bases, and the junction held 12 bases outside the gene matches. Germline V CDR1 and CDR2: MNHEY, SVGAGI. This CDR3 contains 15 residues. In DNA, the CDR3 is TGTGCCAGCAGCTCGTTTAGTAGCGGGAGCGGTGAGCAGTTCTTC. Amino acids: CASSSFSSGSGEQFF.

This chain joins TRBV24-1 and TRBJ2-2, with 8 bases aligning to TRBD1. The junction had 4 bases not matched to a gene; V was cut back by 5 bases and J by 0 bases. CDR3 size: 16 residues. Germline V gene sequence: CDR1 KGHDR, CDR2 SFDVKD. CDR3 nucleotides: TGTGCCACCAGTGGCCAGGGGGCCCCGAACACCGGGGAGCTGTTTTTT. Translated: CATSGQGAPNTGELFF.